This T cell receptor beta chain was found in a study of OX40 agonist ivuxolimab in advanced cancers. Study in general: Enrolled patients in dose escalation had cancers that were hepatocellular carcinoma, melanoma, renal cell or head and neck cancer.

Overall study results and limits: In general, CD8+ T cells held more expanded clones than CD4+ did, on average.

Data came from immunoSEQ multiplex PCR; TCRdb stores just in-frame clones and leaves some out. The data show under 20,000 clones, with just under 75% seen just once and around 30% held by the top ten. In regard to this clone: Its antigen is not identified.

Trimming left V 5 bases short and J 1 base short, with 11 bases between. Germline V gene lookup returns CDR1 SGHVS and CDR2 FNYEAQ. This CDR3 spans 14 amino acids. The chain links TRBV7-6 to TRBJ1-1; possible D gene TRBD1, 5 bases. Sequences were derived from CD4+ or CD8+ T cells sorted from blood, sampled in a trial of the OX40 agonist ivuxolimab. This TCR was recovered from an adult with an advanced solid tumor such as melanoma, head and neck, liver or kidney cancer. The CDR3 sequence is CASSPGTANTEAFF. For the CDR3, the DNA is TGTGCCAGCAGCCCAGGGACCGCGAACACTGAAGCTTTCTTT.